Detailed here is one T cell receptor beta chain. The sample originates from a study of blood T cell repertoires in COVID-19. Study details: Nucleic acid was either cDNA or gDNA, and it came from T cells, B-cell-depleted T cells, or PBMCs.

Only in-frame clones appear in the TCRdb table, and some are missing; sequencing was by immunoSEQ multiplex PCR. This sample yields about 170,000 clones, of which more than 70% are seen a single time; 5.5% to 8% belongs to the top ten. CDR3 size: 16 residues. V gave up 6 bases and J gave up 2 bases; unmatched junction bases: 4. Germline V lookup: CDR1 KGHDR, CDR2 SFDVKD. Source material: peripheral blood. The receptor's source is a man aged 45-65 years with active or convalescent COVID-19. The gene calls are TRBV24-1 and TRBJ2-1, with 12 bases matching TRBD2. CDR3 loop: CATSTSGRTTYNEQFF. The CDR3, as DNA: TGTGCCACCAGTACTAGCGGGAGGACAACCTACAATGAGCAGTTCTTC.